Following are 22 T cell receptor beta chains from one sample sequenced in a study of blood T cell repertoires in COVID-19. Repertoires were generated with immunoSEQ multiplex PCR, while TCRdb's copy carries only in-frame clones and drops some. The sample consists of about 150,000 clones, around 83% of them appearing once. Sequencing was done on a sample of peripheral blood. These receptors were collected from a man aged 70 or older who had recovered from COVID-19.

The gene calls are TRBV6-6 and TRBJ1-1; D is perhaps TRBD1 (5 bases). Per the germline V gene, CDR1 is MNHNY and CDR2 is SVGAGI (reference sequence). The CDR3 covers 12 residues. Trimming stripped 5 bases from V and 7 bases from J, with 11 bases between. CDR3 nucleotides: TGTGCCAGCAGTGACCCGACAGTTGAAGCTTTCTTT. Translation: CASSDPTVEAFF.

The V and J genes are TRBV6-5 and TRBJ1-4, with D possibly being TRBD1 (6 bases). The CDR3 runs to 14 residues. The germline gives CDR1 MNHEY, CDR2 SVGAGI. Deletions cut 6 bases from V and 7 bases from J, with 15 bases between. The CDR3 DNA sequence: TGTGCCAGCAGAGTCGCAGGGGCTACTGAAAAACTGTTTTTT. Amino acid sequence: CASRVAGATEKLFF.

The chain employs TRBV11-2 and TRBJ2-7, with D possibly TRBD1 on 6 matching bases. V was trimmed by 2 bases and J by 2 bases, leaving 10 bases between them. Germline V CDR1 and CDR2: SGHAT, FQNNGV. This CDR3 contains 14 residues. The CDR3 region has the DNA TGTGCCAGCAGCTTACCGACAGGAGCCTACGAGCAGTACTTC. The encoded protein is CASSLPTGAYEQYF.

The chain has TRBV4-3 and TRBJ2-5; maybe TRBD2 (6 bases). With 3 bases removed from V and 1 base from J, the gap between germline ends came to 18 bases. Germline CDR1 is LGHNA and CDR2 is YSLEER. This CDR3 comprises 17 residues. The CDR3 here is CASSQGWDSNFQETQYF. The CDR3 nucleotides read TGCGCCAGCAGCCAGGGATGGGACTCGAACTTCCAAGAGACCCAGTACTTC.

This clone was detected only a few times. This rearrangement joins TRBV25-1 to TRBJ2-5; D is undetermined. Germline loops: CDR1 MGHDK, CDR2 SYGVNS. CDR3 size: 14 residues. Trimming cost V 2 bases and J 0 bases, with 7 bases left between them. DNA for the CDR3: TGTGCCAGCAGTGAAGACACACACCAAGAGACCCAGTACTTC. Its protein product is CASSEDTHQETQYF.

In DNA form, the CDR3 reads TGTGCCAGCAGGGGGACAGGGGGAAATCAGCCCCAGCATTTT. Amino acid sequence: CASRGTGGNQPQHF. The gene calls are TRBV6-5 and TRBJ1-5, with 11 bases matching TRBD1. Looked up from germline, CDR1 is MNHEY and CDR2 is SVGAGI. Trimming cost V 6 bases and J 4 bases; bases outside gene matches: 2. The CDR3 runs 14 residues.

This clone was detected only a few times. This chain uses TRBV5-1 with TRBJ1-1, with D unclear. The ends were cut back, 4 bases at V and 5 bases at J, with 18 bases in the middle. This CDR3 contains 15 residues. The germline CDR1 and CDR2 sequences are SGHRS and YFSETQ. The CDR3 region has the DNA TGCGCCAGCAGCCCGAGTGGAGGAGTCGGGACTGAAGCTTTCTTT. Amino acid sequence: CASSPSGGVGTEAFF.

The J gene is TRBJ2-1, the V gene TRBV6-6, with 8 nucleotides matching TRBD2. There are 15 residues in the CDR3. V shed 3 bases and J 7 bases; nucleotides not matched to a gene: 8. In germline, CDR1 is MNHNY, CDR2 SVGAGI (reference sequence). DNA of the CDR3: TGTGCCAGCAGTTATATCCGGGAGGGAGGGAATGAGCAGTTCTTC. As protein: CASSYIREGGNEQFF.

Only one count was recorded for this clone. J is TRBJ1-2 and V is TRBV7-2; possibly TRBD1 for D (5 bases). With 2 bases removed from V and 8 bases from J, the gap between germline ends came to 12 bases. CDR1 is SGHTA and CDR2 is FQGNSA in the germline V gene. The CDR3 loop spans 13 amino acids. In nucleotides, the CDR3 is TGTGCCAGCAGCTTACGGGACTTCTCCGGCTACACCTTC. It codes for CASSLRDFSGYTF.

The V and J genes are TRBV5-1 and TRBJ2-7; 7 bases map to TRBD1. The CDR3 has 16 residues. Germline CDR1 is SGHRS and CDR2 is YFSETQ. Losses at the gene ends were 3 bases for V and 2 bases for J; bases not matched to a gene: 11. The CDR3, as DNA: TGCGCCAGCAGCTCCTACAGGGGCGCAGGAACCTACGAGCAGTACTTC. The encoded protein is CASSSYRGAGTYEQYF.

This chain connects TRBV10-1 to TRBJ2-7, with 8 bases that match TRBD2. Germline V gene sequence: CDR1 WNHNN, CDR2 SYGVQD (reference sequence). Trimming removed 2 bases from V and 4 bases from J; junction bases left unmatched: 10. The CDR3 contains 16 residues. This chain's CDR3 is CASSEGLAGSAYEQYF. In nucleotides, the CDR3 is TGCGCCAGCAGTGAGGGGCTAGCGGGTTCGGCTTACGAGCAGTACTTC.

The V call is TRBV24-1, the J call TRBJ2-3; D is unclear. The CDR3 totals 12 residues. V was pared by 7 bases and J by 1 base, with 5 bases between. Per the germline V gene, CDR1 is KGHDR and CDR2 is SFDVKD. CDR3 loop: CATSEGTDTQYF. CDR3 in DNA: TGTGCCACCAGCGAGGGCACAGATACGCAGTATTTT.

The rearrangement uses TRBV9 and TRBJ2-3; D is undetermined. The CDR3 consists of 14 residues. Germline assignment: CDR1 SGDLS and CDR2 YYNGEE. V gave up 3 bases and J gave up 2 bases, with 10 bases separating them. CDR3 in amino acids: CASSETSYTDTQYF. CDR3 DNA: TGTGCCAGCAGCGAGACATCTTACACAGATACGCAGTATTTT.

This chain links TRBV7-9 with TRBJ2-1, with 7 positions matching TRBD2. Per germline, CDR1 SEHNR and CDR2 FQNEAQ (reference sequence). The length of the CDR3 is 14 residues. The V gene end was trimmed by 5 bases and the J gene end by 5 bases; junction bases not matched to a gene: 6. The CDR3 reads CASSRGDSDNEQFF. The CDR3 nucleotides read TGTGCCAGCAGCCGGGGGGATAGCGACAATGAGCAGTTCTTC.

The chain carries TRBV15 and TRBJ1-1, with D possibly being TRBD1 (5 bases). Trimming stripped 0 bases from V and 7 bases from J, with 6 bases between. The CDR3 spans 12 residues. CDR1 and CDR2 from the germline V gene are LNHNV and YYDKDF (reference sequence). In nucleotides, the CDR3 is TGTGCCACCAGCAGAGAGGGGGGTGAAGCTTTCTTT. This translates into CATSREGGEAFF.

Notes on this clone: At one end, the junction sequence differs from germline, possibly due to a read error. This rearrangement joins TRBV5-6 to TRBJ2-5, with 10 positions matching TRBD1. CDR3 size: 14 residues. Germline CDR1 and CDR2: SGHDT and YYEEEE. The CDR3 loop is CASSSGQGGESQYF. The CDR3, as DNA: TGTGCCAGCAGCTCTGGACAGGGGGGAGAGAGCCAGTACTTC.

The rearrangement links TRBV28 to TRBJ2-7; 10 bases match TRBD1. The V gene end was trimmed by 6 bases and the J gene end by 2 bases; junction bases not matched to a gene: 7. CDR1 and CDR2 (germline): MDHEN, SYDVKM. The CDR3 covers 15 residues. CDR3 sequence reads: CASSPGGQGAYEQYF. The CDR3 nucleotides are TGTGCCAGCAGCCCGGGCGGACAGGGGGCCTACGAGCAGTACTTC.

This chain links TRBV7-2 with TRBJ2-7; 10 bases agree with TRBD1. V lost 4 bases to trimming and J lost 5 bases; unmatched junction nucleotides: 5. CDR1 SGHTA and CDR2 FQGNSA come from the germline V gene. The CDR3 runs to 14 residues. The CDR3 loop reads CASSSDRGLDEQYF. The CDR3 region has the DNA TGTGCCAGCAGCTCCGACAGGGGGCTGGACGAGCAGTACTTC.

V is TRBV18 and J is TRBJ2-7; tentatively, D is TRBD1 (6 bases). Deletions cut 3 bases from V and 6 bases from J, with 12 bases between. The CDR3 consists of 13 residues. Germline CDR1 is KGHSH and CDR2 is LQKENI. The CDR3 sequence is CASSPRGEGEQYF. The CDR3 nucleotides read TGTGCCAGCTCACCCAGGGGCGAGGGCGAGCAGTACTTC. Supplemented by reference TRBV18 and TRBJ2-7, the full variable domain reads NAGVMQNPRHLVRRRGQEARLRCSPMKGHSHVYWYRQLPEEGLKFMVYLQKENIIDESGMPKERFSAEFPKEGPSILRIQQVVRGDSAAYFCASSPRGEGEQYFGPGTRLTVT.

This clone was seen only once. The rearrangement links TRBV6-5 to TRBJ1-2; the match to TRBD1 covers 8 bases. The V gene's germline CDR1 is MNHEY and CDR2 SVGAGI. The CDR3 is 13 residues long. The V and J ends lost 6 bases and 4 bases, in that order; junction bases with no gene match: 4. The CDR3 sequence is CASRQDRAYGYTF. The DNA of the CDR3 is TGTGCCAGCAGACAGGACAGGGCCTATGGCTACACCTTC.

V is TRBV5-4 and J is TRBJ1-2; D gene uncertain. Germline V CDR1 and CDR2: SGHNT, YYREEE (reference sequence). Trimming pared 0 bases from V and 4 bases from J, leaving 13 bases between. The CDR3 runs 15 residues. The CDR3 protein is CASSLESAGGYGYTF. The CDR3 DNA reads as TGTGCCAGCAGCTTGGAAAGTGCGGGAGGCTATGGCTACACCTTC.

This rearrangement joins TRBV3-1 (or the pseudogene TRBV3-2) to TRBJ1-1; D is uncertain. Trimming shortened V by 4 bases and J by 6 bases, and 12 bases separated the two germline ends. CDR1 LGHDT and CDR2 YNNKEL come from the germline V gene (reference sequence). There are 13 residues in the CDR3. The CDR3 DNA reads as TGTGCCAGCAGCCTAGGAGCAATCCCTGAAGCTTTCTTT. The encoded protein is CASSLGAIPEAFF.